Presented here are 31 T cell receptor beta chains from one specimen sequenced in a study of T cells in pancreatic ductal adenocarcinoma. Sequenced by immunoSEQ multiplex PCR; TCRdb stores in-frame clones only, minus some. The sample has roughly 100,000 clones; roughly 96% are singletons. Surgery without prior neoadjuvant therapy was the treatment of the selected pancreatic ductal adenocarcinoma patients. Sequenced material: PBMCs. The receptors stem from a human donor with pancreatic ductal adenocarcinoma.

The chain recombines TRBV4-1 with TRBJ2-7; 8 bases agree with TRBD1. V gave up 0 bases and J gave up 5 bases; unmatched junction bases: 21. Germline V CDR1 and CDR2: MGHRA, YSYEKL. The CDR3 extends over 20 amino acids. The CDR3 protein is CASSQEWDRQGASSIHEQYF. The CDR3 nucleotides read TGCGCCAGCAGCCAAGAATGGGATCGTCAGGGGGCAAGTAGTATCCACGAGCAGTACTTC.

The chain links TRBV4-3 to TRBJ1-1, with 8 bases that match TRBD1. CDR1 is LGHNA and CDR2 is YSLEER in the germline V gene. V was clipped by 0 bases and J by 5 bases; unmatched bases: 5. The CDR3 is made up of 15 amino acids. CDR3 sequence: CASSQDYGTGTEAFF. The DNA of the CDR3 is TGCGCCAGCAGCCAAGATTATGGGACAGGAACTGAAGCTTTCTTT.

The chain has TRBV23-1 and TRBJ2-4; 10 bases line up with TRBD1. TRBV23-1 is an ORF, and what it does is uncertain. The V segment lost 4 bases and the J segment 8 bases; nucleotides outside the gene matches: 5. CDR3 length: 14 residues. In DNA form, the CDR3 reads TGCGCCAGCAGTCCCCCGGGACAGGGGTACATTCAGTACTTC. This encodes CASSPPGQGYIQYF.

The gene calls are TRBV4-2 and TRBJ2-1, with D possibly TRBD2 on 6 matching bases. Trimming pared 0 bases from V and 10 bases from J, leaving 19 bases between. CDR1 and CDR2 (germline): LGHNA, YNFKEQ. The CDR3 length is 16 residues. In DNA, the CDR3 is TGTGCCAGCAGCCAAGATCCTGAACTAGCACGAGGGGAGCAGTTCTTC. It translates to CASSQDPELARGEQFF.

The V gene is TRBV11-2, the J gene TRBJ2-7, with a possible D match to TRBD1 (5 bases). Trimming shortened V by 5 bases and J by 1 base, and 9 bases separated the two germline ends. CDR3 length equals 13 residues. Germline assignment: CDR1 SGHAT and CDR2 FQNNGV. CDR3 DNA sequence: TGTGCCAGCAGCCCCGGACAATCCTACGAGCAGTACTTC. The encoded protein is CASSPGQSYEQYF.

The V call is TRBV9, the J call TRBJ2-3, with TRBD1 identical over 11 bases. CDR3 length: 14 residues. V dropped 7 bases and J dropped 5; count of bases not matched to a gene: 6. Germline lookup yields CDR1 SGDLS and CDR2 YYNGEE. DNA for the CDR3: TGTGCCAGCGGGGGACAGGGGGAGGGAGATACGCAGTATTTT. Translating it yields CASGGQGEGDTQYF.

This clone appeared once. The chain employs TRBV5-1 and TRBJ1-2, with 10 bases fitting TRBD1. Germline V gives CDR1 SGHRS, CDR2 YFSETQ. J was trimmed by 3 bases and V by 6 bases; bases with no gene match: 8. The CDR3 length is 15 residues. CDR3 sequence (DNA): TGCGCCAGCACCCCGGGCGGGACAGGGGACTATGGCTACACCTTC. Protein sequence: CASTPGGTGDYGYTF.

The V gene is TRBV28, the J gene TRBJ1-1; D gene unclear. The CDR3 runs to 16 residues. V dropped 6 bases and J dropped 1 base, with 18 bases sitting between them. In germline, CDR1 is MDHEN, CDR2 SYDVKM. CDR3: CASSLPFPYSNTEAFF. The CDR3 bases are TGTGCCAGCAGCCTCCCCTTCCCTTACTCGAACACTGAAGCTTTCTTT. The full variable domain, with the rest looked up from reference TRBV28 and TRBJ1-1, is DVKVTQSSRYLVKRTGEKVFLECVQDMDHENMFWYRQDPGLGLRLIYFSYDVKMKEKGDIPEGYSVSREKKERFSLILESASTNQTSMYLCASSLPFPYSNTEAFFGQGTRLTVV.

The chain has TRBV6-1 and TRBJ2-1; a possible D gene is TRBD1 (5 bases). This CDR3 region has 15 residues. The germline gives CDR1 MNHNS, CDR2 SASEGT. V was pared by 8 bases and J by 12 bases, with 26 bases between. CDR3 amino acids: CASGFNLKPDSPQFF. In DNA form, the CDR3 reads TGTGCCAGCGGGTTCAACCTAAAGCCTGACAGTCCGCAGTTCTTC.

The CDR3 loop is CASRPDRFSGNTIYF. The CDR3, as DNA: TGTGCCAGCAGACCTGACAGATTCTCTGGAAACACCATATATTTT. The V call is TRBV2, the J call TRBJ1-3; maybe TRBD1 (5 bases). The CDR3 runs to 15 residues. Germline loops: CDR1 SNHLY, CDR2 FYNNEI. Trimming took 6 bases from V and 0 from J, leaving 12 bases between them.

The count of this clone is one. V usage is TRBV19 and J usage is TRBJ2-5; D gene unclear. The CDR3 is 13 amino acids. Germline V CDR1 and CDR2: LNHDA, SQIVND (reference sequence). V gave up 3 bases and J gave up 5 bases, with 10 bases separating them. The CDR3 coding sequence is TGTGCCAGTAGTATTCTAGGTTCGGAGACCCAGTACTTC. Translation gives CASSILGSETQYF.

The chain combines TRBV21-1 with TRBJ2-5; the DNA was not used to check the table's D call, TRBD2. TRBV21-1 is classified as a pseudogene. The CDR3 loop spans 15 amino acids. The CDR3, as DNA: TGTGCCAGCAGCAAAGGGGCGGGGAGGCAAGAGACCCAGTACTTC. Translating gives CASSKGAGRQETQYF.

The chain links TRBV5-1 to TRBJ2-3; a weak D match, TRBD1 (6 bases). CDR3 length equals 14 residues. Per germline, CDR1 SGHRS and CDR2 YFSETQ. V lost 7 bases and J lost 2, with 14 bases in between. CDR3 sequence (DNA): TGCGCCAGCGGTAGTAGGGGGACCACAGATACGCAGTATTTT. Protein product: CASGSRGTTDTQYF.

This clone was seen just once. The rearrangement joins TRBV19 to TRBJ2-3, with 8 bases lining up with TRBD2. Germline V gene sequence: CDR1 LNHDA, CDR2 SQIVND (reference sequence). After removal of 3 bases from V and 5 bases from J, the junction contained 7 bases not matched to a gene. The CDR3 has 15 amino acids. The chain's CDR3 is CASSMRSGTGDTQYF. CDR3 in DNA: TGTGCCAGTAGTATGCGTAGCGGGACGGGAGATACGCAGTATTTT.

This clone was counted once. The chain carries TRBV18 and TRBJ2-7; 7 bases match TRBD1. V lost 5 bases to trimming and J lost 4 bases; unmatched junction nucleotides: 5. Germline CDR1 KGHSH, CDR2 LQKENI. There are 13 residues in the CDR3. CDR3 nucleotides: TGTGCCAGCTCATTCCGACAGGGTTACGAGCAGTACTTC. It yields the protein CASSFRQGYEQYF.

This clone was observed a single time. Here the CDR3 DNA reads TGTGCCAGCAGGCGGGACGCCACAGATACGCAGTATTTT. Translating it yields CASRRDATDTQYF. The chain employs TRBV28 and TRBJ2-3; tentatively, D is TRBD2 (6 bases). The CDR3 extends over 13 amino acids. Trimming took 6 bases from V and 2 from J, leaving 9 bases between them. Germline lookup yields CDR1 MDHEN and CDR2 SYDVKM.

The rearrangement joins TRBV18 to TRBJ2-7, with D uncertain. V was shortened by 2 bases and J by 2 bases, with 10 bases between the two germline ends. The CDR3 is 14 residues long. Germline values: CDR1 KGHSH, CDR2 LQKENI. CDR3 in amino acids: CASSPLNSPYEQYF. CDR3 in DNA: TGTGCCAGCTCACCATTAAACAGCCCCTACGAGCAGTACTTC.

J is TRBJ2-2 and V is TRBV11-1, with a possible D match to TRBD1 (6 bases). CDR3 length: 14 residues. Deletions cut 0 bases from V and 4 bases from J, with 6 bases between. CDR1 and CDR2 (germline): SGHAT, FQDESV (reference sequence). CDR3 protein: CASSLAGGTGELFF. The CDR3 nucleotides are TGTGCCAGCAGCTTAGCAGGGGGCACCGGGGAGCTGTTTTTT.

CDR3 protein: CASSLMSEAYNEQFF. As DNA, the CDR3 is TGCGCCAGCAGCCTTATGAGTGAGGCCTACAATGAGCAGTTCTTC. The J gene is TRBJ2-1, the V gene TRBV4-3; no firm D call. The germline V and J ends were trimmed by 4 bases and 2 bases, with 12 bases remaining between them. Germline assignment: CDR1 LGHNA and CDR2 YSLEER. This CDR3 comprises 15 residues.

The chain joins TRBV19 to TRBJ1-4; 7 positions match TRBD1. The trim removed 5 bases at V and 4 bases at J, leaving 4 bases unmatched. Germline V gene data show CDR1 as LNHDA and CDR2 as SQIVND (reference sequence). This CDR3 is 14 amino acids long. This CDR3 reads CASSRDSLNEKLFF. In DNA form, the CDR3 reads TGTGCCAGTAGTCGGGACAGCCTTAATGAAAAACTGTTTTTT.

V is TRBV10-3 and J is TRBJ2-1; 10 nucleotides match TRBD1. From germline, CDR1 is ENHRY and CDR2 SYGVKD. The CDR3 sequence is 18 residues long. After removal of 2 bases from V and 3 bases from J, the junction contained 10 bases not matched to a gene. The CDR3 region is CAISEPKGRTGGYNEQFF. The DNA for the CDR3 is TGTGCCATCAGTGAGCCTAAAGGCCGGACAGGGGGCTACAATGAGCAGTTCTTC.

The chain combines TRBV7-8 with TRBJ1-2, with TRBD1 matching 8 bases. In germline, CDR1 is SGHVS, CDR2 FQNEAQ. The CDR3 consists of 16 residues. The trim removed 5 bases at V and 1 base at J, leaving 9 bases unmatched. The DNA of the CDR3 is TGTGCCAGCAGCCCCCAGGGGGCCACTGATAACTATGGCTACACCTTC. This sequence encodes CASSPQGATDNYGYTF.

This chain links TRBV30 with TRBJ2-7, with 8 bases matching TRBD2. The V and J ends lost 3 bases and 2 bases, in that order; junction bases with no gene match: 3. Germline V gives CDR1 GTSNPN, CDR2 SVGIG (reference sequence). The CDR3 spans 13 residues. CDR3 nucleotide sequence: TGTGCCTGGAGGGGACTAGGAACCTACGAGCAGTACTTC. Amino acids: CAWRGLGTYEQYF.

The chain recombines TRBV28 with TRBJ2-7; 10 bases are a match to TRBD2. The germline CDR1 and CDR2 sequences are MDHEN and SYDVKM. V was pared by 3 bases and J by 3 bases, with 5 bases of the junction left unmatched. The CDR3 runs 15 residues. Here the CDR3 DNA reads TGTGCCAGCAGTTTTGGGCTAGCGGGAGTCTACGAGCAGTACTTC. Residues: CASSFGLAGVYEQYF. Drawing the rest from reference TRBV28 and TRBJ2-7, the complete variable domain is DVKVTQSSRYLVKRTGEKVFLECVQDMDHENMFWYRQDPGLGLRLIYFSYDVKMKEKGDIPEGYSVSREKKERFSLILESASTNQTSMYLCASSFGLAGVYEQYFGPGTRLTVT.

This chain links TRBV5-1 with TRBJ2-5; possibly TRBD1 for D (5 bases). The V end was cut by 0 bases, the J end by 0 bases, with 6 bases between. There are 14 residues in the CDR3. Germline loops: CDR1 SGHRS, CDR2 YFSETQ. The CDR3 sequence is CASSLGTYQETQYF. The CDR3 nucleotides are TGCGCCAGCAGCTTGGGGACATACCAAGAGACCCAGTACTTC.

This chain connects TRBV13 to TRBJ2-1; perhaps TRBD2 as D (5 bases). The CDR3 totals 16 residues. Deletions cut 6 bases from V and 6 bases from J, with 21 bases between. Germline lookup yields CDR1 PRHDT and CDR2 FYEKMQ (reference sequence). The CDR3 bases are TGTGCCAGCAGTCTATCTCCGAATGATGGAGGCAATGAGCAGTTCTTC. It specifies CASSLSPNDGGNEQFF.

The chain recombines TRBV5-6 with TRBJ2-2, with TRBD2 as a possible D gene (6 bases). The CDR3 is 14 amino acids. From germline, CDR1 is SGHDT and CDR2 YYEEEE. Trimming removed 4 bases at V and 6 bases at J, with 13 bases between. The CDR3 sequence: CASSRRVGPGELFF. The CDR3 DNA reads as TGTGCCAGCAGCCGGAGGGTGGGTCCCGGGGAGCTGTTTTTT.

This sequence joins TRBV4-3 and TRBJ2-7, with TRBD1 matching 8 bases. CDR1 is LGHNA, CDR2 YSLEER, per germline. There are 14 residues in the CDR3. After removal of 1 base from V and 3 bases from J, the junction contained 2 bases not matched to a gene. The CDR3 nucleotides read TGCGCCAGCAGCCAAGGGACAGGGAACTACGAGCAGTACTTC. Translated: CASSQGTGNYEQYF.

The rearrangement joins TRBV10-1 to TRBJ2-3, with 12 bases matching TRBD1. V shed 5 bases and J 0 bases; nucleotides not matched to a gene: 3. Germline V gives CDR1 WNHNN, CDR2 SYGVQD (reference sequence). There are 16 residues in the CDR3. The CDR3 here is CASSPGQGASTDTQYF. CDR3 coding DNA: TGCGCCAGCAGTCCGGGACAGGGGGCTAGCACAGATACGCAGTATTTT.

The V gene is TRBV6-1, the J gene TRBJ2-3; 9 nucleotides match TRBD1. The germline gives CDR1 MNHNS, CDR2 SASEGT. V was clipped by 5 bases and J by 1 base; unmatched bases: 1. The CDR3 is made up of 14 amino acids. This chain's CDR3 is CASSTGGGTDTQYF. In nucleotides, the CDR3 is TGTGCCAGCAGTACAGGGGGCGGCACAGATACGCAGTATTTT.

The chain uses TRBV19 and TRBJ2-7; 9 bases fit TRBD2. The CDR3 has 12 residues. With 4 bases clipped from V and 6 bases from J, the junction kept 1 base outside the gene matches. CDR1 and CDR2 (germline): LNHDA, SQIVND (reference sequence). The CDR3 nucleotides read TGTGCCAGTAGTAAACTAGCGGGCGAGCAGTACTTC. Translated, it gives CASSKLAGEQYF.